Here is one T cell receptor (beta chain) with its context. The antigen is unknown. The data were taken from a study of brain metastases from non-small cell lung cancer. Study conclusions and caveats: T-cell infiltration was lower in brain metastases than primaries (P < 0.001). Expanded T-cell clones appeared in approximately 60% of brain metastases over primaries.

Data came from immunoSEQ multiplex PCR; TCRdb stores just in-frame clones and leaves some out. The sample yields over a thousand clones, roughly four fifths seen once. CDR1 ENHRY and CDR2 SYGVKD come from the germline V gene. Trimming took off 3 bases at V and 6 bases at J, with 15 bases between the two ends. CDR3 length: 15 amino acids. This TCR was recovered from a donor older than 35 with non-small cell lung cancer. This chain connects TRBV10-3 to TRBJ1-5; D call uncertain. Sequencing was done on a sample of primary lung tumor tissue. The CDR3, as DNA: TGTGCCATCAGTGACCCGGGTGGGATAAGTCAGCCCCAGCATTTT. It yields the protein CAISDPGGISQPQHF.